Detailed here is one T cell receptor beta chain. The PCR employed 60 Vbeta primers together with 13 Jbeta primers. The assay was immunoSEQ multiplex PCR, and TCRdb's table has in-frame clones only and misses some. The table lists about 140,000 clones, 75% to 90% of them singletons. The data stem from a study of cytomegalovirus exposure and HLA in healthy donors. Germline CDR1 reads GTSNPN; CDR2 reads SVGIG (reference sequence). CDR3 size: 12 residues. V dropped 5 bases and J dropped 5 bases, with 12 bases sitting between them. This chain joins TRBV30 and TRBJ1-1, with no clear D. This sequence originates from a female donor in good health and CMV-seronegative. Input material: PBMCs. DNA of the CDR3: TGTGCCTGGGGTGGGTGGAGGACTGAAGCTTTCTTT. This encodes CAWGGWRTEAFF.